This T cell receptor (beta chain) was profiled in a study of T cell repertoires in cytomegalovirus infection. Study context: Alongside well-studied HLA-B-restricted CMV epitopes, recently identified HLA-C-restricted CMV epitopes were also used. An indication of both CMV infection and matching HLA type came from public TCR beta signatures. Study-level results: HLA-C-restricted CMV-specific TCR beta clonotypes were dominant in the ex vivo response. Based on cumulative public TCR beta family frequency, carriers of CMV plus the relevant HLA were identified.

This clonotype showed up just once. Antigen unknown. In TCRdb, the reads were re-called with MiXCR into one record per CDR3 protein. The table has 300,000 or so distinct CDR3 sequences, 25% seen once. Germline V gives CDR1 SGHTA, CDR2 FQGNSA. After removal of 4 bases from V and 4 bases from J, the junction contained 9 bases not matched to a gene. This CDR3 region has 15 residues. Here the sequenced sample was cultured PBMCs, taken from culture after CMV antigen stimulation. This TCR was sampled from a human donor in good health (CMV status not recorded). Some clones in this sample may be carry-over from other donors' samples. V gene TRBV7-2 combines with J gene TRBJ1-2, with 7 positions matching TRBD1. The CDR3 loop reads CASSSPPGGSYGYTF. As DNA, the CDR3 is TGTGCCAGCAGCTCCCCCCCAGGGGGGAGCTATGGCTACACCTTC.